The entry that follows covers one TCR beta chain sequence. The junction had 14 bases not matched to a gene; V was cut back by 5 bases and J by 8 bases. The CDR3 has 16 residues. Per germline, CDR1 KGHSH and CDR2 LQKENI. The data stem from a study of technical replicates of blood from a handful of donors. Only in-frame clones appear in the TCRdb table, and some are missing; sequencing was by immunoSEQ multiplex PCR. The sample includes some 70,000 clones, almost 95% of them seen just once. V gene TRBV18 combines with J gene TRBJ2-1, with 8 bases identical to TRBD2. The clonotype originates from a human donor in good health. Material for sequencing was T cells isolated from PBMCs. CDR3 in amino acids: CASSDEPGLVPHEQFF. The CDR3 nucleotides are TGTGCCAGCTCAGATGAGCCGGGACTAGTTCCCCATGAGCAGTTCTTC. Looking up the rest from reference TRBV18 and TRBJ2-1 gives the full variable domain: NAGVMQNPRHLVRRRGQEARLRCSPMKGHSHVYWYRQLPEEGLKFMVYLQKENIIDESGMPKERFSAEFPKEGPSILRIQQVVRGDSAAYFCASSDEPGLVPHEQFFGPGTRLTVL.